The 23 T cell receptor beta chains presented below share a single source sample, sequenced in a study of blood T cell repertoires in COVID-19. Libraries were prepared by immunoSEQ multiplex PCR; TCRdb keeps only in-frame clonotypes and omits some of them. The sample has about 130,000 clones; approximately 81% are singletons. Sequencing was performed on peripheral blood. Receptors originate from a man aged 40-50 years with active or convalescent COVID-19.

This clone has a count of ten or more. The genes are TRBV14 and TRBJ2-1; D might be TRBD1 (5 bases). Trimming shortened V by 7 bases and J by 0 bases, and 13 bases separated the two germline ends. The CDR3 has 15 amino acids. Germline loops: CDR1 SGHDN, CDR2 FVKESK. CDR3 nucleotides: TGTGCCAGCAACCTAGGGGCCGCCTCCTACAATGAGCAGTTCTTC. It encodes CASNLGAASYNEQFF. The whole variable domain, remainder taken from reference TRBV14 and TRBJ2-1, is EAGVTQFPSHSVIEKGQTVTLRCDPISGHDNLYWYRRVMGKEIKFLLHFVKESKQDESGMPNNRFLAERTGGTYSTLKVQPAELEDSGVYFCASNLGAASYNEQFFGPGTRLTVL.

The chain couples TRBV5-4 to TRBJ2-2, with TRBD2 matching over 13 bases. Germline V lookup: CDR1 SGHNT, CDR2 YYREEE (reference sequence). The trim removed 4 bases at V and 7 bases at J, leaving 1 base unmatched. CDR3 length: 14 amino acids. CDR3 DNA: TGTGCCAGCAGCCGGACTAGCGGGGGCGGGGAGCTGTTTTTT. This translates into CASSRTSGGGELFF.

The gene calls are TRBV30 and TRBJ1-5; a weak D match, TRBD1 (5 bases). Germline CDR1 reads GTSNPN; CDR2 reads SVGIG (reference sequence). This CDR3 has 14 residues. V lost 5 bases and J lost 10, with 21 bases in between. Here the CDR3 DNA reads TGTGCCTGGTCGCCGGGACTGACTACGGAACCCCAGCATTTT. It codes for CAWSPGLTTEPQHF.

The chain joins TRBV21-1 to TRBJ1-2; the table calls TRBD1, which could not be checked here. TRBV21-1 is a pseudogene locus. The CDR3 runs 14 residues. CDR3 sequence reads: CASSRRGSNYGYTF. The CDR3 coding sequence is TGTGCCAGCAGCAGAAGGGGGAGTAACTATGGCTACACCTTC.

The rearrangement links TRBV28 to TRBJ1-2; 7 nucleotides line up with TRBD1. Germline loops: CDR1 MDHEN, CDR2 SYDVKM. CDR3 length equals 14 residues. V trimming: 2 bases; J trimming: 2 bases; junction bases outside the gene matches: 2. CDR3 region: CASSLGTANYGYTF. DNA of the CDR3: TGTGCCAGCAGTTTAGGGACAGCGAACTATGGCTACACCTTC.

The chain couples TRBV2 to TRBJ2-5; TRBD2 agrees at 7 bases. The CDR3 totals 16 residues. Germline loops: CDR1 SNHLY, CDR2 FYNNEI. J lost 2 bases, V lost 8 bases, and 14 bases had no gene match. DNA of the CDR3: TGTGCCAGCGCATCCCGCCGGGACTACGGGCAAGAGACCCAGTACTTC. It yields the protein CASASRRDYGQETQYF.

The chain employs TRBV5-4 and TRBJ2-2; TRBD1 matches at 9 bases. The CDR3 has 15 amino acids. Per germline, CDR1 SGHNT and CDR2 YYREEE (reference sequence). J was trimmed by 4 bases and V by 0 bases; bases with no gene match: 1. The CDR3 region has the DNA TGTGCCAGCAGCTTGGGGGACAGGGTCACCGGGGAGCTGTTTTTT. Protein sequence: CASSLGDRVTGELFF.

This sequence joins TRBV19 and TRBJ1-4, with 9 bases matching TRBD1. Germline lookup yields CDR1 LNHDA and CDR2 SQIVND (reference sequence). The CDR3 totals 14 residues. With V trimmed by 2 bases and J by 7 bases, 2 bases remained unmatched. The CDR3 here is CASSIRTGVEKLFF. CDR3 nucleotide sequence: TGTGCCAGTAGTATACGGACAGGGGTTGAAAAACTGTTTTTT.

CDR3 sequence: CASSPGTTEAFF. The CDR3 DNA reads as TGTGCCAGCAGTCCTGGGACAACAGAAGCTTTCTTT. The chain carries TRBV28 and TRBJ1-1; TRBD1 might be the D (6 bases). In germline, CDR1 is MDHEN, CDR2 SYDVKM. The CDR3 has 12 amino acids. Trimming stripped 5 bases from V and 8 bases from J, with 12 bases between.

J is TRBJ1-3 and V is TRBV14; no clear D. V was trimmed by 4 bases and J by 0 bases, leaving 7 bases between them. Germline CDR1 reads SGHDN; CDR2 reads FVKESK. This CDR3 has 14 amino acids. The CDR3 DNA reads as TGTGCCAGCAGCCGAGACCGCTCTGGAAACACCATATATTTT. This gives the protein CASSRDRSGNTIYF.

V gene TRBV12-3 or TRBV12-4 combines with J gene TRBJ1-4; D unresolved. Trimming pared 5 bases from V and 6 bases from J, leaving 4 bases between. The CDR3 has 11 amino acids. The CDR3 DNA reads TGTGCCAGCAGTACTTATGAAAAACTGTTTTTT. Its translation: CASSTYEKLFF.

This clone was seen just once. This sequence joins TRBV29-1 and TRBJ2-5; TRBD2 matches at 16 bases. J gave up 13 bases and V 4 bases, and 12 bases lay outside the gene matches. Germline CDR1 reads SQVTM; CDR2 reads ANQGSEA. This CDR3 region has 15 residues. The CDR3 is CSVVGGLAGGPVPYF. The DNA for the CDR3 is TGCAGCGTTGTCGGGGGACTAGCGGGAGGGCCGGTTCCGTACTTC.

The chain couples TRBV29-1 to TRBJ1-2; 9 bases line up with TRBD1. The CDR3 spans 13 residues. The ends lost 4 bases at V and 5 bases at J; junction bases unmatched: 5. Germline assignment: CDR1 SQVTM and CDR2 ANQGSEA. Written as DNA, the CDR3 is TGCAGCGTTGTGGGGGGACAGGGATATGGCTACACCTTC. Its protein is CSVVGGQGYGYTF.

This chain joins TRBV9 and TRBJ1-2, with no clear D. The CDR3 spans 15 residues. Trimming left V 0 bases short and J 3 bases short, with 12 bases between. Germline CDR1 reads SGDLS; CDR2 reads YYNGEE. In DNA, the CDR3 is TGTGCCAGCAGCGTAGTCGAGGGAGTCGACTATGGCTACACCTTC. This translates into CASSVVEGVDYGYTF.

This clone was counted between two and nine times. The genes are TRBV9 and TRBJ1-6; D is perhaps TRBD1 (6 bases). Germline CDR1 SGDLS, CDR2 YYNGEE. This CDR3 spans 16 amino acids. V was shortened by 3 bases and J by 6 bases, with 16 bases between the two germline ends. The CDR3 region has the DNA TGTGCCAGCAGCGAAACAGGGTCGAGTCGTAATTCACCCCTCCACTTT. Translated, it gives CASSETGSSRNSPLHF.

The chain recombines TRBV10-3 with TRBJ2-2, with TRBD2 matching over 9 bases. With 4 bases clipped from V and 0 bases from J, the junction kept 0 bases outside the gene matches. The CDR3 length is 15 residues. Germline V lookup: CDR1 ENHRY, CDR2 SYGVKD. CDR3 bases: TGTGCCATCAGTGTAGCGGGAGCGAACACCGGGGAGCTGTTTTTT. This sequence encodes CAISVAGANTGELFF.

The CDR3: CASTPGQIYGYTF. In DNA, the CDR3 is TGTGCCAGCACCCCGGGACAGATATATGGCTACACCTTC. The chain carries TRBV2 and TRBJ1-2, with 7 bases that match TRBD1. V shed 7 bases and J 5 bases; nucleotides not matched to a gene: 7. Germline lookup yields CDR1 SNHLY and CDR2 FYNNEI. This CDR3 has 13 amino acids.

The sample holds one count of this clone. The CDR3 loop is CASSYMTAEAFF. CDR3 in DNA: TGTGCCAGCAGCTACATGACAGCAGAAGCTTTCTTT. J is TRBJ1-1 and V is TRBV7-2; tentative D call: TRBD1 (5 bases). V lost 4 bases to trimming and J lost 8 bases, with 11 bases between them. Germline values: CDR1 SGHTA, CDR2 FQGNSA. There are 12 residues in the CDR3. Full variable domain (outside the CDR3, taken from reference TRBV7-2 and TRBJ1-1): GAGVSQSPSNKVTEKGKDVELRCDPISGHTALYWYRQSLGQGLEFLIYFQGNSAPDKSGLPSDRFSAERTGGSVSTLTIQRTQQEDSAVYLCASSYMTAEAFFGQGTRLTVV.

The J gene is TRBJ2-3, the V gene TRBV4-1; weak D call: TRBD2 (7 bases). The V gene lost 4 bases and the J gene lost 6 bases, with 20 bases spanning the gap. Per the germline V gene, CDR1 is MGHRA and CDR2 is YSYEKL. CDR3 length: 16 amino acids. The CDR3 sequence is CASSLEPQGGGDTQYF. In DNA, the CDR3 is TGCGCCAGCAGCCTAGAGCCACAGGGAGGGGGGGATACGCAGTATTTT.

In nucleotides, the CDR3 is TGTGCCAGCAGTTCCCAGGCTAGCCCCTACGAGCAGTACTTC. It codes for CASSSQASPYEQYF. The chain uses TRBV6-2 or TRBV6-3 and TRBJ2-7, with a possible D match to TRBD2 (5 bases). Germline V gene lookup returns CDR1 MNHEY and CDR2 SVGEGT. This CDR3 has 14 amino acids. V shed 4 bases and J shed 2 bases, with 12 bases lying between them.

Only a few counts were recorded for this clone. This chain links TRBV4-1 with TRBJ1-1, with D perhaps matching TRBD1 (5 bases). The germline V and J ends were trimmed by 2 bases and 1 base, with 8 bases remaining between them. The CDR3 has 14 residues. Germline CDR1 and CDR2: MGHRA and YSYEKL. CDR3 amino acids: CASSQYTGNTEAFF. The CDR3 DNA reads as TGCGCCAGCAGCCAATATACAGGGAACACTGAAGCTTTCTTT.

The gene calls are TRBV30 and TRBJ1-2; 8 nucleotides line up with TRBD1. With 1 base clipped from V and 5 bases from J, the junction kept 0 bases outside the gene matches. The CDR3 sequence is 12 residues long. From germline, CDR1 is GTSNPN and CDR2 SVGIG (reference sequence). DNA for the CDR3: TGTGCCTGGAGTGGGACAGGGTATGGCTACACCTTC. Its translation: CAWSGTGYGYTF.

The V and J genes are TRBV9 and TRBJ2-7; 10 nucleotides agree with TRBD1. This CDR3 is 18 amino acids long. The V gene's germline CDR1 is SGDLS and CDR2 YYNGEE. Germline trimming cut 0 bases from V and 2 bases from J; bases unmatched to any gene: 11. CDR3 DNA: TGTGCCAGCAGCGTAGGACCTACCAGGGGACAGGGGACCTACGAGCAGTACTTC. The encoded protein is CASSVGPTRGQGTYEQYF. The full variable domain, completed using reference TRBV9 and TRBJ2-7, is DSGVTQTPKHLITATGQRVTLRCSPRSGDLSVYWYQQSLDQGLQFLIQYYNGEERAKGNILERFSAQQFPDLHSELNLSSLELGDSALYFCASSVGPTRGQGTYEQYFGPGTRLTVT.